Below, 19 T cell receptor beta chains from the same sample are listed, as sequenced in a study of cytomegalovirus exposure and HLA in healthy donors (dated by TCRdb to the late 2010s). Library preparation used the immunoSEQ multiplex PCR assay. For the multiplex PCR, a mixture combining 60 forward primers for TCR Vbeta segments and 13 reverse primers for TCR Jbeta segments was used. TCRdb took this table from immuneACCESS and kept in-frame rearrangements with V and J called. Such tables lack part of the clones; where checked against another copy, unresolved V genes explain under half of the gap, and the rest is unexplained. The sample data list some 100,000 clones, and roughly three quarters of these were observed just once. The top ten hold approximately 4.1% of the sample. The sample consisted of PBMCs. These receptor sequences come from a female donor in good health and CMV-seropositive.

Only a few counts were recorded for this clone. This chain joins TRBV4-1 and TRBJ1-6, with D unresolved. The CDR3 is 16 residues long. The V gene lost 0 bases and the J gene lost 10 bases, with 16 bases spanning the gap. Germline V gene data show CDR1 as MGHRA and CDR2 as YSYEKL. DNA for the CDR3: TGCGCCAGCAGCCAAGATAGCCTCCGGGAACGCTCACCCCTCCACTTT. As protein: CASSQDSLRERSPLHF.

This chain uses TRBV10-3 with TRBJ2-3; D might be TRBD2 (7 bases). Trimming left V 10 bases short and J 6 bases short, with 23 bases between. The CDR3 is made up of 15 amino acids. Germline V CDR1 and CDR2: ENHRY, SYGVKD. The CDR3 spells CATGKGGRAEDTQYF. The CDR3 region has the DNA TGTGCCACCGGGAAGGGGGGGCGGGCCGAGGATACGCAGTATTTT.

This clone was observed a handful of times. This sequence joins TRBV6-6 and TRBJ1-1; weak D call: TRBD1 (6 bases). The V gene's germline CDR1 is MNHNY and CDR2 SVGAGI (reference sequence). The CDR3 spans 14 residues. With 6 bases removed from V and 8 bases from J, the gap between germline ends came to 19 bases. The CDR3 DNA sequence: TGTGCCAGCAGCCTGACAGGAATAGCGCGGGAAGCTTTCTTT. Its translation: CASSLTGIAREAFF.

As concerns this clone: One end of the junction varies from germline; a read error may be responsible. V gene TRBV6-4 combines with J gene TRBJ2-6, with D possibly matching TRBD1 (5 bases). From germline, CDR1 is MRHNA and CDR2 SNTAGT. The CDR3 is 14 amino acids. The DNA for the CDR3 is TGTGCCAGCAGTGACAACTCTGGGGCCAACGGCCTGACTTTC. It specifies CASSDNSGANGLTF.

CDR3 loop: CPGSARRDRGSEQYF. CDR3 bases: TGTCCTGGGAGCGCACGCCGGGACAGGGGGAGTGAGCAGTACTTC. This rearrangement joins TRBV22-1 to TRBJ2-7; the table's D call, TRBD1, has no DNA check behind it. TRBV22-1 is designated a pseudogene. The CDR3 consists of 15 residues.

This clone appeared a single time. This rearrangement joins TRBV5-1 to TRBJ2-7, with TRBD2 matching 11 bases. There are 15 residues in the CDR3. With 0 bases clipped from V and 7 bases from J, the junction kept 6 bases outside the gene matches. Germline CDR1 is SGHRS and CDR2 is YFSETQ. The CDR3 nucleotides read TGCGCCAGCAGCTTGGATAGCGGGAGGGCCAAAGAGCAGTACTTC. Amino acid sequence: CASSLDSGRAKEQYF.

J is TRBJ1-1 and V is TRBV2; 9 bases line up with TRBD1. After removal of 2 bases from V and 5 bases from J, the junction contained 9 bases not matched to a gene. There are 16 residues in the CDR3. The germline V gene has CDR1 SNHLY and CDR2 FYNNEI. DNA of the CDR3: TGTGCCAGCAGTGAAAACGGGGGACAGGGTGGTACTGAAGCTTTCTTT. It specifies CASSENGGQGGTEAFF.

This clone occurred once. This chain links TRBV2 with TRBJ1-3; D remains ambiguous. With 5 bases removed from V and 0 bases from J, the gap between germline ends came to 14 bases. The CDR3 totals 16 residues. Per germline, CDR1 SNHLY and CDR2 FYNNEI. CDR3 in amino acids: CASSWQEGTSGNTIYF. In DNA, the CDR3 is TGTGCCAGCAGTTGGCAGGAGGGTACCTCTGGAAACACCATATATTTT.

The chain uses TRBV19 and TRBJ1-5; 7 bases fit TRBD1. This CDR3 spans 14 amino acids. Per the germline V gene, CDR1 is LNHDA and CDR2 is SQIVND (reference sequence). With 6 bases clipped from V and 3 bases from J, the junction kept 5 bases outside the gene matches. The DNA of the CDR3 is TGTGCCAGTAGGGGAAAGGGGGCCAATCAGCCCCAGCATTTT. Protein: CASRGKGANQPQHF.

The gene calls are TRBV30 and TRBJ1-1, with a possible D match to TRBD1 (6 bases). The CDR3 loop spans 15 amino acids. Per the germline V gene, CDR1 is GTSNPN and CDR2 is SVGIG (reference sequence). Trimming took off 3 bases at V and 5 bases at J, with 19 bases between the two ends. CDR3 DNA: TGTGCCTGGAGATTCAGCACAGGGAAATGGACTGAAGCTTTCTTT. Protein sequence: CAWRFSTGKWTEAFF.

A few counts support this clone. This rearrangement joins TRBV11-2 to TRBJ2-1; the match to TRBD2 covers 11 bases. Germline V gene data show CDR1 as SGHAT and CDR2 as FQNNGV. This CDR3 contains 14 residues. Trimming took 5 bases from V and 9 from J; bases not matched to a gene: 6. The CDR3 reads CASSLQTSGIEQFF. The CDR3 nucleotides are TGTGCCAGCAGCCTACAGACTAGCGGGATTGAGCAGTTCTTC.

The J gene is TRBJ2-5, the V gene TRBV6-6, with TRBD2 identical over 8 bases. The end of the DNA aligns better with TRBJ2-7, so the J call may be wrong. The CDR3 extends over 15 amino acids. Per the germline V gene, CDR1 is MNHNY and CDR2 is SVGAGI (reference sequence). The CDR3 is CASSYSGRGAYEQYF. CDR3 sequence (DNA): TGTGCCAGCAGTTACTCGGGGCGGGGGGCCTACGAGCAGTACTTC.

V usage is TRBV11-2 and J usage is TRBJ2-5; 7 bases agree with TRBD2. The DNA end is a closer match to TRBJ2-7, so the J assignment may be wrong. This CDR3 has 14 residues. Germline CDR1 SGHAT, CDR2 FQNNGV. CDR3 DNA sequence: TGTGCCAGCAGTGATCCGGGACTACTCTACGAGCAGTACTTC. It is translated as CASSDPGLLYEQYF.

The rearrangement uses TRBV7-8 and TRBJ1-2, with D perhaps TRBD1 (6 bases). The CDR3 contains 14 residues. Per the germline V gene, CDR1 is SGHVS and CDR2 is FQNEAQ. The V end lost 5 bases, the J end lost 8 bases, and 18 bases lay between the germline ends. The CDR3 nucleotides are TGTGCCAGCAGCCCCGACAGGCTGACATGGGGCTACACCTTC. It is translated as CASSPDRLTWGYTF.

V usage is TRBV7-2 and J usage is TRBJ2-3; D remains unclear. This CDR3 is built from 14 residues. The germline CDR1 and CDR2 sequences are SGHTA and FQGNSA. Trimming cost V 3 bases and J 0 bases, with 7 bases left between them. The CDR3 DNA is TGTGCCAGCAGCTTTACTGGTAGCACAGATACGCAGTATTTT. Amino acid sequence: CASSFTGSTDTQYF.

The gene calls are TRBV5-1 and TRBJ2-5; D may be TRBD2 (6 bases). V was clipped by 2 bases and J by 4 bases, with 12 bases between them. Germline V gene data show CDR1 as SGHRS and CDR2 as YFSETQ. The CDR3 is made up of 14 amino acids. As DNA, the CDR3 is TGCGCCAGCAGCTTACTAGCAGTAGGAGAGACCCAGTACTTC. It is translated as CASSLLAVGETQYF.

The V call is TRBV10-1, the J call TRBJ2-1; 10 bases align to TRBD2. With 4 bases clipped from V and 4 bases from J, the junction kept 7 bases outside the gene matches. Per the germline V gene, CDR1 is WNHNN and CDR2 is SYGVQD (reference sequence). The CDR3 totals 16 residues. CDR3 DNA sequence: TGCGCCAGCAGTGCCAGATCTAGCGGGGGTTACAATGAGCAGTTCTTC. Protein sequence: CASSARSSGGYNEQFF.

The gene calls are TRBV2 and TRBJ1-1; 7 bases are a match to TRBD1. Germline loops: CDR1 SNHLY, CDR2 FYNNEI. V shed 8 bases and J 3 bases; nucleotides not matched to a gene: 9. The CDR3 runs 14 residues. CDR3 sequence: CASVRGIGDTEAFF. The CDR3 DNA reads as TGTGCCAGCGTCAGGGGGATCGGTGACACTGAAGCTTTCTTT.

CDR3 in DNA: TGTGCCAGCAGCCGAATAACTGGGACAGGGGGCGGTGAAGCTTTCTTT. Amino acids: CASSRITGTGGGEAFF. V usage is TRBV7-9 and J usage is TRBJ1-1; 12 bases fit TRBD1. The J segment lost 7 bases and the V segment lost 5 bases, leaving 11 bases of the junction unmatched. Per germline, CDR1 SEHNR and CDR2 FQNEAQ (reference sequence). This CDR3 comprises 16 residues.